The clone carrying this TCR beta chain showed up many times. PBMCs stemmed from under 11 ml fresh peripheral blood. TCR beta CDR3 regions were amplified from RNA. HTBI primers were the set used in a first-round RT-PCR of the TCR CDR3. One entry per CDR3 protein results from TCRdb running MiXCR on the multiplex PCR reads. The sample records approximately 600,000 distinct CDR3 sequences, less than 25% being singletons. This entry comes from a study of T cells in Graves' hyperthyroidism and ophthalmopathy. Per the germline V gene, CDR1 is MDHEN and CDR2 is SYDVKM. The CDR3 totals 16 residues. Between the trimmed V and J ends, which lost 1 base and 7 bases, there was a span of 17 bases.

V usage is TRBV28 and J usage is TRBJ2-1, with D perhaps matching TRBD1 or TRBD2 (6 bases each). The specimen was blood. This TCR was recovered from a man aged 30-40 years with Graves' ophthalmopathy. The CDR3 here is CASSLFGGAFGNEQFF. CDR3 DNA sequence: TGTGCCAGCAGTTTATTCGGGGGCGCGTTCGGAAATGAGCAGTTCTTC.